The next 2 T cell receptor beta chains were all read from a single sample in a study of blood T cells in healthy people across ages. Through a sample-barcoded 5' primer and a J-beta primer mix, a second PCR was run for roughly 6 to 12 cycles. TCRdb itself ran the 5' RACE reads through MiXCR, one entry per CDR3 protein. The table has 1.5 million to 2 million distinct CDR3 sequences, 25% to 30% seen once; the top ten hold over 7%. The material sequenced was blood. The receptors here all came from a woman aged 25 to 39 in good health.

The gene calls are TRBV12-3 or TRBV12-4 and TRBJ2-3, with D possibly matching TRBD2 (6 bases). V lost 2 bases, J lost 4 bases, and 16 bases lay in between. The CDR3 has 16 residues. This CDR3 is CASSLLRAGSADTQYF. The CDR3, as DNA: TGTGCCAGCAGTTTATTAAGGGCGGGGAGCGCAGATACGCAGTATTTT.

Regarding this clonotype: A junction boundary mismatches the germline segment, possibly from a read error. The chain links TRBV5-5 to TRBJ1-2; D not certain. The CDR3 has 14 residues. Germline loops: CDR1 SGHKS, CDR2 YYEKEE (reference sequence). The DNA of the CDR3 is TGTGCCAGCAGCTTGGTTTCGGTAGGGAATGGCTTCACCTTC. It is translated as CASSLVSVGNGFTF.